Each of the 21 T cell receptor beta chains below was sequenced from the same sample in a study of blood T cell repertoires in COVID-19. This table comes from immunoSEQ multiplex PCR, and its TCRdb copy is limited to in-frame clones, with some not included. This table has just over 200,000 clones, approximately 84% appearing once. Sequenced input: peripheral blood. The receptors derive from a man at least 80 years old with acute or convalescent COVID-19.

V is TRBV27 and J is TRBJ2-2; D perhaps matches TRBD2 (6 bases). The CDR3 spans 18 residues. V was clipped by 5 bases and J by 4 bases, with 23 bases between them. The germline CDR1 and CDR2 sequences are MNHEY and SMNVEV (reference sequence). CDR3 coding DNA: TGTGCCAGCAGTCCATCGTTTTTTCCCGGGAGAAGCACCGGGGAGCTGTTTTTT. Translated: CASSPSFFPGRSTGELFF.

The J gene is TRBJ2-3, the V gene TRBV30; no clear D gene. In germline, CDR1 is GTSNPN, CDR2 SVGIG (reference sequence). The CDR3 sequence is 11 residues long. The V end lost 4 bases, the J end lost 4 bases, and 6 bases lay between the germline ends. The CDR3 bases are TGTGCCTGGAATCTTGCAGATACGCAGTATTTT. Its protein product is CAWNLADTQYF.

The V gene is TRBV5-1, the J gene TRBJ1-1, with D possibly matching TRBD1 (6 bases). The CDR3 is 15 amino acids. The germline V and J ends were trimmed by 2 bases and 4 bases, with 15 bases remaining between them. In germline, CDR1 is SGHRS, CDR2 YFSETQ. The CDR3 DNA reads TGCGCCAGCAGCTTTAACGCGGGGGGCGGCACTGAAGCTTTCTTT. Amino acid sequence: CASSFNAGGGTEAFF.

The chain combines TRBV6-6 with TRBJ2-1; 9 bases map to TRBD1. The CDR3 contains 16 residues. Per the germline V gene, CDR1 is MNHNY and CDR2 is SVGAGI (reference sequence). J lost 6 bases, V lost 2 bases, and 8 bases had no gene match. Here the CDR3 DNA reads TGTGCCAGCAGTTACCGAGGACAGGGGTCGGGCAATGAGCAGTTCTTC. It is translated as CASSYRGQGSGNEQFF.

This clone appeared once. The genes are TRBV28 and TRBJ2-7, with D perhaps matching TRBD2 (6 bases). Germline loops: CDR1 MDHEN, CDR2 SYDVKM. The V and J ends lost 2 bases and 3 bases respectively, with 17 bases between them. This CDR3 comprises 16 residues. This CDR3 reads CASSLGGPGRGYEQYF. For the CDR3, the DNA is TGTGCCAGCAGTTTAGGAGGGCCTGGAAGGGGCTACGAGCAGTACTTC.

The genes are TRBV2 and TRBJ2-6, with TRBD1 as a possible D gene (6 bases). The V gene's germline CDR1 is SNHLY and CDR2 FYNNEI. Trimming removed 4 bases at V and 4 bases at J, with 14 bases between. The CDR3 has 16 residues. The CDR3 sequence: CASSARQVLGANVLTF. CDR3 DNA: TGTGCCAGCAGTGCCCGACAGGTGCTGGGGGCCAACGTCCTGACTTTC.

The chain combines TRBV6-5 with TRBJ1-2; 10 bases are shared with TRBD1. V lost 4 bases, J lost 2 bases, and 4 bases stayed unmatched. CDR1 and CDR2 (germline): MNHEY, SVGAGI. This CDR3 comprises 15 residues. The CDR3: CASSSGTGANYGYTF. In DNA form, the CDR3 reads TGTGCCAGCAGTTCCGGGACAGGGGCCAACTATGGCTACACCTTC.

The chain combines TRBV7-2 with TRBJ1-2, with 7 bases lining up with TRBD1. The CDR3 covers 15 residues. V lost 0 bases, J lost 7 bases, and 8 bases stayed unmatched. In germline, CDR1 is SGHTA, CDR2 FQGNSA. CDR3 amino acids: CASSLASTGNGGYTF. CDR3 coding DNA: TGTGCCAGCAGCTTAGCCTCGACAGGGAACGGTGGCTACACCTTC.

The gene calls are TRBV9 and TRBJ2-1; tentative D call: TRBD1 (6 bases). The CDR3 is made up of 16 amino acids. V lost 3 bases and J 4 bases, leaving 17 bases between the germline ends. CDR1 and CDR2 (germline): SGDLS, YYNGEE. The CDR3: CASSATGLGFYNEQFF. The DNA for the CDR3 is TGTGCCAGCAGCGCCACAGGGCTTGGGTTTTACAATGAGCAGTTCTTC.

CDR3 protein: CSVELSGYGYTF. CDR3 coding DNA: TGCAGCGTTGAATTGTCAGGCTATGGCTACACCTTC. V gene TRBV29-1 combines with J gene TRBJ1-2; D remains unclear. Germline assignment: CDR1 SQVTM and CDR2 ANQGSEA. The CDR3 spans 12 residues. The V gene lost 2 bases and the J gene lost 4 bases, with 8 bases spanning the gap.

The CDR3 loop is CASSSRREGVNTEAFF. In nucleotides, the CDR3 is TGCGCCAGCAGCTCCCGGAGGGAAGGTGTGAACACTGAAGCTTTCTTT. The chain uses TRBV5-1 and TRBJ1-1; D is ambiguous. CDR3 size: 16 residues. Germline V gene lookup returns CDR1 SGHRS and CDR2 YFSETQ. V was shortened by 3 bases and J by 0 bases, with 15 bases between the two germline ends.

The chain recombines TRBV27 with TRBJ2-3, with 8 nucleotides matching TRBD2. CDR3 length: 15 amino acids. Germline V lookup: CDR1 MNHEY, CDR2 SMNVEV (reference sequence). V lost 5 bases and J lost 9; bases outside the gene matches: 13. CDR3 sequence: CASSPTGGSGGTQYF. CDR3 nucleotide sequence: TGTGCCAGCAGTCCTACCGGCGGGAGCGGGGGAACGCAGTATTTT.

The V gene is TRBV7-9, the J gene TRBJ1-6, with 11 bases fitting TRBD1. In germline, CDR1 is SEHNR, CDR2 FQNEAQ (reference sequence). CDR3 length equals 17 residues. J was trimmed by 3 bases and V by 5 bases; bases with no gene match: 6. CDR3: CASSAGTGGRYNSPLHF. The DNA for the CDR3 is TGTGCCAGCAGCGCAGGGACAGGGGGACGCTATAATTCACCCCTCCACTTT.

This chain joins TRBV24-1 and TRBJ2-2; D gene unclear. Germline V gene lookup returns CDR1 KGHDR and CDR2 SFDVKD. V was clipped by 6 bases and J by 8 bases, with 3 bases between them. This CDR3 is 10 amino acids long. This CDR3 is CATSIGELFF. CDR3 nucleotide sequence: TGTGCCACCAGTATAGGGGAGCTGTTTTTT.

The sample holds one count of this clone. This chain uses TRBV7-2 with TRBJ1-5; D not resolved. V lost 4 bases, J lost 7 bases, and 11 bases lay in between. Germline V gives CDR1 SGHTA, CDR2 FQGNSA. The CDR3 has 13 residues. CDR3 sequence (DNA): TGTGCCAGCAGCTCCGCCGGGAGGCAGCCCCAGCATTTT. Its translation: CASSSAGRQPQHF.

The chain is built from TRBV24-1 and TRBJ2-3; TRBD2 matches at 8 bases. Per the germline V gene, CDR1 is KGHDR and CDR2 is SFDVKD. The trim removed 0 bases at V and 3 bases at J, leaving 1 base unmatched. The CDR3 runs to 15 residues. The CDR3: CATSDLRLATDTQYF. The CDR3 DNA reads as TGTGCCACCAGTGATTTGAGACTAGCGACAGATACGCAGTATTTT.

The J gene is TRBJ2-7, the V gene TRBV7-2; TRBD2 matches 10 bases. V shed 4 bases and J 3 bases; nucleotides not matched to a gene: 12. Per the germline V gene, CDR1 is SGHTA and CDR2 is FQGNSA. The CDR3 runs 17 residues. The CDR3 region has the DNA TGTGCCAGCAGCTCCCCTACCAGCGGGGGGGATCGCTACGAGCAGTACGTC. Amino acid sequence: CASSSPTSGGDRYEQYV.

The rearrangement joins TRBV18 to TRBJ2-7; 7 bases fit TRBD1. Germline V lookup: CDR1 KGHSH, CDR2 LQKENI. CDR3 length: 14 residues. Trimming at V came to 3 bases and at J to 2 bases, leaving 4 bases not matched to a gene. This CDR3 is CASSPLGQPYEQYF. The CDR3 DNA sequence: TGTGCCAGCTCACCGTTGGGACAGCCCTACGAGCAGTACTTC.

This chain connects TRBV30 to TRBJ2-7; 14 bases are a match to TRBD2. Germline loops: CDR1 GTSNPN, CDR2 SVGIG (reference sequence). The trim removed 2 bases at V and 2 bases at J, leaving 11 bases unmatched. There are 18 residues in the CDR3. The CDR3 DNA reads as TGTGCCTGGAGTCGCGGGACTAGCGGGAGTGGTGGGACCTACGAGCAGTACTTC. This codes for CAWSRGTSGSGGTYEQYF.

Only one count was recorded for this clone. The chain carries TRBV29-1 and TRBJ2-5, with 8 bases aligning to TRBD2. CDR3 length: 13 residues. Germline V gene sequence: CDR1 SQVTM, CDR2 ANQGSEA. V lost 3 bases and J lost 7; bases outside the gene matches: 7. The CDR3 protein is CSVDLQGLVTQYF. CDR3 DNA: TGCAGCGTTGATCTTCAGGGACTAGTGACCCAGTACTTC.

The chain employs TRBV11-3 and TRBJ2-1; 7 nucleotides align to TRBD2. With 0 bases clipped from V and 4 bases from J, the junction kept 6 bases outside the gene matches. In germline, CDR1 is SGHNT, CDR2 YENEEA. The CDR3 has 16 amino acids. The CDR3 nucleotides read TGTGCCAGCAGCTTAGAAGGCGCGGGAGTATACAATGAGCAGTTCTTC. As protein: CASSLEGAGVYNEQFF.